This note documents a single T cell receptor beta chain sequence. The T cells that were sequenced for TCR beta were CD8+ and CD4+ cells from blood. The multiple sclerosis control group consisted of treatment-naive patients whose relapsing-remitting disease, which was either stable or active, fulfilled revised McDonald criteria. TEMRA cells underwent FACS enrichment and CD8+ and CD4+ T cells underwent negative isolation. This specimen belongs to a study of CD8 T cells in Susac syndrome. Random hexamers were used to reverse transcribe about 0.5 to 1 ug of RNA. A multiplex approach, immunoSEQ multiplex PCR, amplified TCR beta CDR3 across 54 Vbeta and 13 Jbeta. TCRdb re-derived calls from the immunoSEQ multiplex PCR reads in MiXCR, one entry per CDR3 protein. The sample has about 400,000 distinct CDR3 sequences, more than 80% seen once. CDR3 size: 16 residues. Per germline, CDR1 MNHNS and CDR2 SASEGT. Trimming took 6 bases from V and 5 from J; bases not matched to a gene: 9.

This TCR was sampled from a human donor with multiple sclerosis. Sequencing was carried out using CD8+ T cells from PBMCs. The chain recombines TRBV6-1 with TRBJ2-1; 11 bases map to TRBD2. The CDR3 DNA reads as TGTGCCAGCAGGCCCATTAGCGGGAGGGCCAACAATGAGCAGTTCTTC. Translating it yields CASRPISGRANNEQFF.